There are many counts of the clone carrying this TCR beta chain. The data are from a study of T cells after yellow fever vaccination. TCRdb recomputed calls from the 5' RACE reads with MiXCR, one row per CDR3 protein. The sample records 70,000 or so distinct CDR3 sequences, 5% to 6.5% being singletons. The sample in question was CD4+ T cells sorted from PBMCs, obtained less than 16 days after the first yellow fever vaccination. The clonotype was recovered from a man aged 18-30 years who received the YFV17D yellow fever vaccine.

This CDR3 reads CATSVGRTSSYNSPLHF. CDR3 sequence (DNA): TGTGCCACCAGCGTGGGACGGACTAGCTCCTATAATTCACCCCTCCACTTT. This chain connects TRBV15 to TRBJ1-6; maybe TRBD1 (5 bases). Germline-derived CDR1 and CDR2 are LNHNV and YYDKDF (reference sequence). V was clipped by 5 bases and J by 0 bases, with 14 bases between them. This CDR3 comprises 17 residues.